This T cell receptor beta chain was identified during a study of CD8 T cells in ankylosing spondylitis. CDR1 is SGHTA and CDR2 is FQGNSA in the germline V gene. The CDR3 consists of 16 residues. V was pared by 3 bases and J by 5 bases, with 11 bases of the junction left unmatched. Making the TCR beta libraries involved quantitative 5'-RACE with molecular barcodes. TCRdb re-derived calls from the 5' RACE reads in MiXCR, one entry per CDR3 protein. Of fewer than 550,000 distinct CDR3 sequences listed, roughly 5% are singletons. Overall study findings and caveats: Disease-linked clones proved CD8+ and comparatively uncommon in peripheral blood. Some of these motif variants have turned up before, in reports on reactive arthritis synovial fluid and blood. Matched synovial fluid from ankylosing spondylitis patients was reported to be enriched for disease-linked clones. Among TCR beta sequences, a motif of several highly homologous variants appeared characteristic of ankylosing spondylitis blood.

This clonotype was seen a few times. The target antigen is unknown. Sequencing used blood, either unsorted or a sorted T cell fraction (not recorded which). The sequence derives from a male donor with ankylosing spondylitis. J is TRBJ1-2 and V is TRBV7-2, with 8 bases identical to TRBD1. The CDR3 loop is CASSFRGRGVEYGYTF. In DNA, the CDR3 is TGTGCCAGCAGCTTCAGGGGGCGCGGGGTGGAATATGGCTACACCTTC.